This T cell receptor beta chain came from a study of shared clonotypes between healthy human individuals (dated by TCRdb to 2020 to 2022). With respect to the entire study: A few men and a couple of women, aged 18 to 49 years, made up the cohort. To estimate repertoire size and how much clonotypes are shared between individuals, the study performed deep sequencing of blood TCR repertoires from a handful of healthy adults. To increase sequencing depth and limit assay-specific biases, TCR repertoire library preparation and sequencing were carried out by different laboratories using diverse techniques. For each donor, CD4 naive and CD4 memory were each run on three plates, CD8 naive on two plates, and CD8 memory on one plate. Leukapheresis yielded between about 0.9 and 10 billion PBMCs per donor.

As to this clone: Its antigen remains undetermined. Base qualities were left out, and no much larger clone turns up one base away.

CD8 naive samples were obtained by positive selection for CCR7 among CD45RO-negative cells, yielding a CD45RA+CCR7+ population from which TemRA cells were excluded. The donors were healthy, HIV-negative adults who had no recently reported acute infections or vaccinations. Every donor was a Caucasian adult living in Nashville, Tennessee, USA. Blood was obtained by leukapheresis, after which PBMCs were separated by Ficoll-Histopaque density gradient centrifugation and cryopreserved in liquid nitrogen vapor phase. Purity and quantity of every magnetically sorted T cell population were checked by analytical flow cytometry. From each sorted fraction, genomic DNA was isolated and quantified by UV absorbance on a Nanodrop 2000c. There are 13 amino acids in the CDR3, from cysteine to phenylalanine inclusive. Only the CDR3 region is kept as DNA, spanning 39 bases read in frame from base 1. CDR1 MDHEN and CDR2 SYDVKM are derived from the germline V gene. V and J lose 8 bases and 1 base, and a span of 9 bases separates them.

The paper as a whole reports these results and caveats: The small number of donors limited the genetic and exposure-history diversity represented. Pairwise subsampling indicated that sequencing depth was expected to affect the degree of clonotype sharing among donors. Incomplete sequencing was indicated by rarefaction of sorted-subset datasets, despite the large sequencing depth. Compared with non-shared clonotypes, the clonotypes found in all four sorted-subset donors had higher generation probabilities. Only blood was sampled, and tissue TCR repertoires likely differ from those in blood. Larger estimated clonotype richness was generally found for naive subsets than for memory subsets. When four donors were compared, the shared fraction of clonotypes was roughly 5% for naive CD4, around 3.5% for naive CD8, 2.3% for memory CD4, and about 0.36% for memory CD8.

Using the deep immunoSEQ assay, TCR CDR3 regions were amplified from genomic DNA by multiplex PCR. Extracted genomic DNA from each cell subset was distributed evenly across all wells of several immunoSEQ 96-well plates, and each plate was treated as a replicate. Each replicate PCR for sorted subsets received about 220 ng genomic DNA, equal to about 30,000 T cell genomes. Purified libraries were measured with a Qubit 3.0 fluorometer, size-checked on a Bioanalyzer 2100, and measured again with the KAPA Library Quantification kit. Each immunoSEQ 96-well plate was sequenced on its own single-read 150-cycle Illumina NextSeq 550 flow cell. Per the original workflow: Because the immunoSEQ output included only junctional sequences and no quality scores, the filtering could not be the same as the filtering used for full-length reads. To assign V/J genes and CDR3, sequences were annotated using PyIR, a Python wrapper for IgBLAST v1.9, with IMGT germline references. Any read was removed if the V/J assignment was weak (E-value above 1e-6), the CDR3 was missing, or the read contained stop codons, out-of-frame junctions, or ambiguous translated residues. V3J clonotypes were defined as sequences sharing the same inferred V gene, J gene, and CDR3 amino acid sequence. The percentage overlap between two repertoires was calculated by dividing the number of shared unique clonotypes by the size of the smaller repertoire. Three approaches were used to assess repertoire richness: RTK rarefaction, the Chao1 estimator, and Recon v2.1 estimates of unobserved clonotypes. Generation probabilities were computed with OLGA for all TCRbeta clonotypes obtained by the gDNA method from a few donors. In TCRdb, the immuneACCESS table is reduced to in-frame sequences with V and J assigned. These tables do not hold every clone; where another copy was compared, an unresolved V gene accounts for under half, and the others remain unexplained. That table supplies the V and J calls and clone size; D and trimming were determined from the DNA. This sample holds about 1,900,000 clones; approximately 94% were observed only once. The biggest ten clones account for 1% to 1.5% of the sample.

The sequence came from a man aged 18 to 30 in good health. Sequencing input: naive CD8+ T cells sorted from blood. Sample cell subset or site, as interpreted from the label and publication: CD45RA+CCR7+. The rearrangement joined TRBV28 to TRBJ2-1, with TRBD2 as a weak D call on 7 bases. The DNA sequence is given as TGTGCCAGCGGGGGGGCGTCCTACAATGAGCAGTTCTTC. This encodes CASGGASYNEQFF.